Listed below are T cell receptor beta chains from one sample, sequenced in a study of memory CD4+ T cells and cytomegalovirus serostatus. The method was immunoSEQ multiplex PCR; TCRdb's version includes in-frame clones alone and lacks a portion of them. This table holds 41,000 or so clones, 70% to 80% found once. What was sequenced was memory CD4+ T cells from blood. Receptors were obtained from an adult in good health and CMV-seronegative. The CDR3 runs from the conserved cysteine through the conserved F or W. D genes are given only for firm matches. Clone size is shown for a subset of rows, as once, few, many or a class of expanded clone.

v_call	cdr3_length	j_call	clone_size	d_call	cdr3_aa	cdr3_nt
TRBV4-1	16	TRBJ2-2	once	TRBD1	CASSQDPGGNTGELFF	TGCGCCAGCAGCCAAGACCCAGGGGGCAACACCGGGGAGCTGTTTTTT
TRBV29-1	14	TRBJ1-5	NA	NA	CSVSTENSNQPQHF	TGCAGCGTTTCAACGGAGAATAGCAATCAGCCCCAGCATTTT
TRBV5-1	15	TRBJ2-2	NA	TRBD1	CASSIQGGGTGELFF	TGCGCCAGCAGCATACAGGGGGGCGGCACCGGGGAGCTGTTTTTT
TRBV19	15	TRBJ1-2	NA	NA	CASSATGQTNYGYTF	TGTGCCAGTAGTGCAACAGGGCAGACTAACTATGGCTACACCTTC
TRBV7-9	13	TRBJ1-1	NA	NA	CASSSQTIGQAFF	TGTGCCAGCAGCTCCCAAACGATTGGGCAAGCTTTCTTT
TRBV7-6	13	TRBJ2-2	NA	NA	CASSGTDTGELFF	TGTGCCAGCAGCGGGACGGACACCGGGGAGCTGTTTTTT
TRBV15	15	TRBJ1-2	NA	NA	CATSGHTRGNYGYTF	TGTGCCACCAGCGGCCACACCCGGGGTAACTATGGCTACACCTTC
TRBV6-1	14	TRBJ1-5	few	NA	CASSEWGVDQPQHF	TGTGCCAGCAGTGAATGGGGAGTGGATCAGCCCCAGCATTTT
TRBV5-6	16	TRBJ2-3	NA	TRBD2	CASSRYSSGGTDTQYF	TGTGCCAGCAGCCGTTACTCTAGCGGCGGCACAGATACGCAGTATTTT
TRBV5-6	15	TRBJ2-5	NA	NA	CASSFRAPFQETQYF	TGTGCCAGCAGCTTCAGGGCCCCGTTCCAAGAGACCCAGTACTTC
TRBV7-2	15	TRBJ2-7	NA	NA	CASSFGPTVTYEQYF	TGTGCCAGCAGCTTTGGACCTACCGTAACCTACGAGCAGTACTTC
TRBV19	14	TRBJ2-7	NA	TRBD2	CASSIAGGFREQYF	TGTGCCAGCTCGATCGCGGGGGGGTTTCGCGAGCAGTACTTC
TRBV18	12	TRBJ2-3	NA	NA	CASSLPTDTQYF	TGTGCCAGCTCACTTCCCACAGATACGCAGTATTTT
TRBV7-9	11	TRBJ1-5	NA	NA	CASSSTGPQHF	TGTGCCAGCAGCTCCACGGGACCCCAGCATTTT
TRBV6-1	13	TRBJ2-3	once	NA	CASNLGVTDTQYF	TGTGCCAGCAACCTGGGAGTCACAGATACGCAGTATTTT
TRBV15	17	TRBJ2-7	NA	NA	CATSRDGLGRASGEQYF	TGTGCCACCAGCAGAGATGGCTTGGGAAGGGCGTCAGGCGAGCAGTACTTC
TRBV7-3	12	TRBJ2-1	NA	NA	CASSLTGSEQFF	TGTGCCAGCAGCTTAACCGGATCCGAGCAGTTCTTC
TRBV2	14	TRBJ2-3	NA	NA	CASSKDGGTDTQYF	TGTGCCAGCAGTAAGGACGGAGGCACAGATACGCAGTATTTT
TRBV7-8	21	TRBJ1-4	NA	TRBD1	CASSLGRGRGPPGQLNEKLFF	TGTGCCAGCAGCTTAGGTCGTGGGCGGGGACCCCCGGGACAGCTTAATGAAAAACTGTTTTTT
TRBV9	15	TRBJ2-5	NA	NA	CASSVWGSSGETQYF	TGTGCCAGCAGCGTATGGGGTAGTTCTGGGGAGACCCAGTACTTC
TRBV10-3	16	TRBJ2-2	NA	TRBD2	CAISAGTSVNTGELFF	TGTGCCATCAGCGCTGGGACTAGCGTTAACACCGGGGAGCTGTTTTTT
TRBV19	13	TRBJ2-5	NA	NA	CASSRGFQETQYF	TGTGCCAGTAGTAGGGGGTTCCAAGAGACCCAGTACTTC
TRBV10-3	16	TRBJ2-2	NA	TRBD2	CAISKVTSGGTGELFF	TGTGCCATCAGTAAAGTAACTAGCGGGGGCACCGGGGAGCTGTTTTTT
TRBV30	14	TRBJ2-7	once	NA	CAWSRGGSSYEQYF	TGTGCCTGGAGTAGAGGCGGTAGCTCCTACGAGCAGTACTTC
TRBV29-1	12	TRBJ2-5	NA	TRBD1	CSVRTGEETQYF	TGCAGCGTCAGGACAGGGGAAGAGACCCAGTACTTC
TRBV5-4	16	TRBJ1-1	few	NA	CASSLEFLGGDTEAFF	TGTGCCAGCAGCTTGGAATTTTTGGGGGGTGACACTGAAGCTTTCTTT
TRBV30	12	TRBJ1-1	NA	NA	CAWSRVWTEAFF	TGTGCCTGGTCCCGGGTTTGGACTGAAGCTTTCTTT
TRBV6-6	13	TRBJ1-2	NA	NA	CASSYEGIDGYTF	TGTGCCAGCAGTTACGAGGGAATCGATGGCTACACCTTC
TRBV2	15	TRBJ2-7	few	TRBD2	CASRRLAGTYSEQYF	TGTGCCAGCAGGCGACTAGCGGGTACCTACAGCGAGCAGTACTTC
TRBV9	14	TRBJ1-1	few	NA	CASTRGGKNTEAFF	TGTGCCAGCACCCGAGGGGGGAAGAACACTGAAGCTTTCTTT
TRBV5-8	13	TRBJ2-7	NA	NA	CASSLRRDYEQYF	TGTGCCAGCAGCTTACGGCGCGACTACGAGCAGTACTTC
TRBV28	16	TRBJ1-2	NA	NA	CASRSPLGLIGGGYTF	TGTGCCAGCAGATCCCCCCTCGGATTGATTGGGGGGGGCTACACCTTC
TRBV6-6	15	TRBJ2-2	NA	NA	CASSPTPGISGELFF	TGTGCCAGCAGCCCCACTCCAGGTATCAGCGGGGAGCTGTTTTTT
TRBV7-8	15	TRBJ1-2	NA	TRBD1	CASSPMTGAALGYTF	TGTGCCAGCAGCCCAATGACAGGGGCCGCCTTGGGCTACACCTTC